These 24 T cell receptor beta chains were all obtained from the same sample, sequenced in a study of cytomegalovirus exposure and HLA in healthy donors (dated by TCRdb to 2017 to 2019). Library construction relied on the immunoSEQ multiplex PCR assay. The multiplex PCR relied on a mix of 60 forward primers for TCR Vbeta segments and 13 reverse primers for TCR Jbeta segments. Sourced from immuneACCESS, this table was stored by TCRdb with only in-frame sequences that have V and J called. A share of the clones is absent; for the studies checked, an unresolved V gene accounts for under half, and the remainder has no known explanation. Within this sample are about 100,000 clones, with 81% of them counted one time only. Of the sample, around 2.4% falls within the top ten clones. Material for sequencing was PBMCs. The source is a man in his thirties or forties in good health and CMV-seronegative.

V is TRBV6-1 and J is TRBJ1-1, with D possibly matching TRBD1 (5 bases). This CDR3 comprises 13 residues. Per the germline V gene, CDR1 is MNHNS and CDR2 is SASEGT. V dropped 3 bases and J dropped 5 bases, with 10 bases sitting between them. The CDR3 here is CASSEGGGTEAFF. For the CDR3, the DNA is TGTGCCAGCAGTGAGGGGGGTGGGACTGAAGCTTTCTTT.

The chain employs TRBV7-2 and TRBJ2-5, with 7 bases aligning to TRBD1. Germline V lookup: CDR1 SGHTA, CDR2 FQGNSA. This CDR3 spans 13 amino acids. J lost 6 bases, V lost 1 base, and 2 bases had no gene match. The CDR3 is CASSLDRGKTQYF. Written as DNA, the CDR3 is TGTGCCAGCAGCTTAGACAGGGGAAAGACCCAGTACTTC. The full variable domain, rest sourced from reference TRBV7-2 and TRBJ2-5, is GAGVSQSPSNKVTEKGKDVELRCDPISGHTALYWYRQSLGQGLEFLIYFQGNSAPDKSGLPSDRFSAERTGGSVSTLTIQRTQQEDSAVYLCASSLDRGKTQYFGPGTRLLVL.

V is TRBV4-2 and J is TRBJ2-2, with 10 bases matching TRBD1. The CDR3 totals 15 residues. V lost 5 bases to trimming and J lost 3 bases; unmatched junction nucleotides: 3. CDR1 and CDR2 (germline): LGHNA, YNFKEQ. The DNA for the CDR3 is TGTGCCAGCAGCGACAGGGGGCGCGACACCGGGGAGCTGTTTTTT. Protein sequence: CASSDRGRDTGELFF.

This chain links TRBV11-2 with TRBJ2-1; TRBD1 matches 7 bases. V lost 5 bases and J lost 1; bases outside the gene matches: 5. The germline V gene has CDR1 SGHAT and CDR2 FQNNGV. The CDR3 sequence is 15 residues long. The CDR3 loop reads CASSRIQGSYNEQFF. CDR3 nucleotide sequence: TGTGCCAGCAGCCGAATACAGGGGTCCTACAATGAGCAGTTCTTC.

This clone showed up just once. The chain joins TRBV9 to TRBJ2-7; D is unclear. The CDR3 totals 13 residues. Germline lookup yields CDR1 SGDLS and CDR2 YYNGEE. V lost 4 bases and J 1 base, leaving 9 bases between the germline ends. CDR3 coding DNA: TGTGCCAGCAGCCCAAGCGCTTCCTACGAGCAGTACTTC. Amino acids: CASSPSASYEQYF.

The J gene is TRBJ2-7, the V gene TRBV13; 7 positions agree with TRBD2. Per the germline V gene, CDR1 is PRHDT and CDR2 is FYEKMQ (reference sequence). The CDR3 extends over 15 amino acids. V shed 0 bases, J shed 3 bases, and the junction held 5 bases outside the gene matches. The CDR3 here is CASSLGGRPLYEQYF. In DNA, the CDR3 is TGTGCCAGCAGCTTAGGCGGGAGGCCTCTCTACGAGCAGTACTTC.

The genes are TRBV30 and TRBJ1-1, with D possibly TRBD1 on 5 matching bases. The CDR3 contains 13 residues. Trimming took off 4 bases at V and 1 base at J, with 10 bases between the two ends. Germline V gene data show CDR1 as GTSNPN and CDR2 as SVGIG (reference sequence). CDR3 in DNA: TGTGCCTGGACTGCAACAGGGAACACTGAAGCTTTCTTT. It is translated as CAWTATGNTEAFF.

The V gene is TRBV6-1, the J gene TRBJ2-7, with D perhaps matching TRBD1 (5 bases). V was cut by 2 bases and J by 4 bases, with 9 bases left in between. Germline assignment: CDR1 MNHNS and CDR2 SASEGT. The CDR3 length is 13 residues. The CDR3 nucleotides read TGTGCCAGCAGTGAAACAGGCTTATACGAGCAGTACTTC. Its protein is CASSETGLYEQYF.

The chain is built from TRBV4-1 and TRBJ2-2, with 7 bases that match TRBD1. The CDR3 extends over 16 amino acids. The junction had 5 bases not matched to a gene; V was cut back by 3 bases and J by 1 base. Germline CDR1 and CDR2: MGHRA and YSYEKL. CDR3 DNA: TGCGCCAGCAGCCAGACGGGACAGAAGAACACCGGGGAGCTGTTTTTT. Its translation is CASSQTGQKNTGELFF.

J is TRBJ2-7 and V is TRBV9; D remains unclear. V gave up 1 base and J gave up 1 base, with 9 bases separating them. The germline V gene has CDR1 SGDLS and CDR2 YYNGEE. The CDR3 spans 14 residues. Here the CDR3 DNA reads TGTGCCAGCAGCGTAAGTACTCATTCCTACGAGCAGTACTTC. This translates into CASSVSTHSYEQYF.

The chain is built from TRBV6-1 and TRBJ2-7; 12 bases are shared with TRBD1. Trimming took 3 bases from V and 7 from J; bases not matched to a gene: 10. Germline V gene sequence: CDR1 MNHNS, CDR2 SASEGT. The CDR3 length is 16 residues. The chain's CDR3 is CASSDKPGTGGREQYF. The CDR3 nucleotides read TGTGCCAGCAGTGACAAACCCGGGACAGGGGGCCGTGAGCAGTACTTC.

The chain is built from TRBV19 and TRBJ2-1; possibly TRBD1 for D (7 bases). Looked up from germline, CDR1 is LNHDA and CDR2 is SQIVND (reference sequence). The V end lost 4 bases, the J end lost 14 bases, and 15 bases lay between the germline ends. The length of the CDR3 is 12 residues. CDR3 nucleotides: TGTGCCAGTAGTAGGGCAGGGGGAGGCGAGTTCTTC. Its protein is CASSRAGGGEFF.

This rearrangement joins TRBV6-1 to TRBJ2-5, with 8 nucleotides matching TRBD2. V was clipped by 7 bases and J by 5 bases; unmatched bases: 9. This CDR3 has 14 amino acids. In germline, CDR1 is MNHNS, CDR2 SASEGT. CDR3 in amino acids: CASIPIPGGETQYF. DNA of the CDR3: TGTGCCAGCATCCCTATCCCGGGGGGGGAGACCCAGTACTTC.

J is TRBJ1-2 and V is TRBV7-2; D gene unclear. There are 16 residues in the CDR3. V was cut by 2 bases and J by 2 bases, with 15 bases left in between. CDR1 and CDR2 from the germline V gene are SGHTA and FQGNSA. CDR3 nucleotides: TGTGCCAGCAGCTTACCGGACGCCTCGGGGAACTATGGCTACACCTTC. This encodes CASSLPDASGNYGYTF.

The V and J genes are TRBV11-3 and TRBJ2-1; 9 bases agree with TRBD1. CDR3 size: 15 residues. Germline V gene sequence: CDR1 SGHNT, CDR2 YENEEA. V lost 3 bases to trimming and J lost 6 bases; unmatched junction nucleotides: 6. As DNA, the CDR3 is TGTGCCAGCAGCTTCCACCGGGACAGGGTCAATGAGCAGTTCTTC. This gives the protein CASSFHRDRVNEQFF.

The chain links TRBV27 to TRBJ1-4; 9 positions agree with TRBD1. The V and J ends lost 2 bases and 8 bases, in that order; junction bases with no gene match: 3. CDR3 size: 14 residues. Germline CDR1 reads MNHEY; CDR2 reads SMNVEV (reference sequence). The CDR3 region has the DNA TGTGCCAGCAGTTTAGGGGACAGGGTAGAAAAACTGTTTTTT. It encodes CASSLGDRVEKLFF.

This clone came up once. This rearrangement joins TRBV14 to TRBJ2-7; TRBD2 aligns across 8 bases. Germline trimming cut 1 base from V and 3 bases from J; bases unmatched to any gene: 8. The germline gives CDR1 SGHDN, CDR2 FVKESK. The CDR3 length is 16 residues. CDR3 nucleotide sequence: TGTGCCAGCAGCCAAGCCGGTGTAGCGGGAAGCTACGAGCAGTACTTC. It encodes CASSQAGVAGSYEQYF.

The chain combines TRBV10-2 with TRBJ2-7, with D tentatively TRBD1 (6 bases). Trimming shortened V by 5 bases and J by 0 bases, and 14 bases separated the two germline ends. Germline CDR1 and CDR2: WSHSY and SAAADI. The CDR3 runs 15 residues. CDR3 in amino acids: CASSSDRPSSYEQYF. In nucleotides, the CDR3 is TGCGCCAGCAGTTCCGACAGGCCTAGCTCCTACGAGCAGTACTTC.

The chain joins TRBV11-3 to TRBJ2-1; D is possibly TRBD1 (6 bases). The germline V gene encodes CDR1 SGHNT and CDR2 YENEEA. V dropped 5 bases and J dropped 5 bases, with 13 bases sitting between them. The CDR3 sequence is 14 residues long. The CDR3 coding sequence is TGTGCCAGCAGCCTACGGACAGCGAACAATGAGCAGTTCTTC. Translated, it gives CASSLRTANNEQFF.

V is TRBV11-3 and J is TRBJ2-5; 7 bases map to TRBD1. J gave up 5 bases and V 4 bases, and 10 bases lay outside the gene matches. Germline lookup yields CDR1 SGHNT and CDR2 YENEEA. The CDR3 extends over 15 amino acids. CDR3 in DNA: TGTGCCAGCAGCTCCGGACAGGCCCCGGGGGAGACCCAGTACTTC. This codes for CASSSGQAPGETQYF.

The rearrangement joins TRBV28 to TRBJ2-5; 11 bases line up with TRBD1. V was pared by 2 bases and J by 0 bases, with 14 bases of the junction left unmatched. The CDR3 is made up of 20 amino acids. Germline values: CDR1 MDHEN, CDR2 SYDVKM. The DNA for the CDR3 is TGTGCCAGCAGTTTACGCTGGGGGACAGGGGGACAATCGTACCAAGAGACCCAGTACTTC. This encodes CASSLRWGTGGQSYQETQYF.

The chain carries TRBV2 and TRBJ1-1; TRBD1 is a possible D gene (6 bases). Germline values: CDR1 SNHLY, CDR2 FYNNEI. V lost 4 bases and J 5 bases, leaving 14 bases between the germline ends. The CDR3 length is 14 residues. CDR3 in amino acids: CASSVASGVTEAFF. The CDR3 region has the DNA TGTGCCAGCAGTGTAGCTTCAGGGGTTACTGAAGCTTTCTTT. Combining the CDR3 with reference TRBV2 and TRBJ1-1 gives the whole variable domain EPEVTQTPSHQVTQMGQEVILRCVPISNHLYFYWYRQILGQKVEFLVSFYNNEISEKSEIFDDQFSVERPDGSNFTLKIRSTKLEDSAMYFCASSVASGVTEAFFGQGTRLTVV.

This chain joins TRBV10-3 and TRBJ2-7; a possible D gene is TRBD2 (6 bases). CDR3 length: 14 residues. Germline V gives CDR1 ENHRY, CDR2 SYGVKD. Trimming shortened V by 6 bases and J by 0 bases, and 12 bases separated the two germline ends. The CDR3 bases are TGTGCCATCAGGGACGTAGCGGACTCCTACGAGCAGTACTTC. It codes for CAIRDVADSYEQYF.

The rearrangement links TRBV10-2 to TRBJ2-1, with 8 bases identical to TRBD1. Germline CDR1 reads WSHSY; CDR2 reads SAAADI. V dropped 10 bases and J dropped 7; count of bases not matched to a gene: 9. The CDR3 is made up of 13 amino acids. CDR3 sequence: CAIRQGQGNEQFF. The CDR3 DNA is TGCGCCATTCGACAGGGGCAAGGAAATGAGCAGTTCTTC.